This T cell receptor (beta chain) was captured in a study of blood T cells in healthy people across ages. Together with a sample-barcoded 5' primer, a J-beta primer mix was included in a second PCR lasting roughly 7 to 11 cycles. Every cDNA was tagged by a template-switch adaptor with 12 random nucleotides. Using its own MiXCR run on the 5' RACE reads, TCRdb lists one record per CDR3 protein. The sample lists more than 700,000 distinct CDR3 sequences, roughly 50% occurring once. What was sequenced was blood. The sequence came from a man at least 80 years old in good health.

CDR3 bases: TGCAGCGTTGAAGACTTCCTGGGCGGGGAGCTGTTTTTT. Protein product: CSVEDFLGGELFF. This chain joins TRBV29-1 and TRBJ2-2; D gene uncertain. With 0 bases removed from V and 7 bases from J, the gap between germline ends came to 9 bases. Germline V gives CDR1 SQVTM, CDR2 ANQGSEA. The CDR3 sequence is 13 residues long.